This T cell receptor (beta chain) originates from a study of blood T cells in healthy people across ages. Study-wide findings and caveats: A greater number of naive CD4+ cells and higher diversity distinguished long-lived donors from aged donors.

Primers used in a second PCR of roughly 7 to 12 cycles were a sample-barcoded 5' primer and a J-beta primer mix. All cDNA molecules were each tagged by a template-switch adaptor with 12 random nucleotides. The study obtained at least 3 million CDR3-containing paired-end reads from every sample. Via MiXCR, TCRdb re-called the 5' RACE reads, giving one row per CDR3 protein. The data show some 1.7 million distinct CDR3 sequences, roughly 27% seen once. As regards this clonotype: Its antigen is unknown.

CDR1 KGHSH and CDR2 LQKENI come from the germline V gene. The CDR3 totals 16 residues. With 6 bases removed from V and 4 bases from J, the gap between germline ends came to 19 bases. PBMCs were isolated at a quantity of at least 7 million per sample. The sample comprised blood. The chain has TRBV18 and TRBJ2-1, with D perhaps assigned TRBD1 or TRBD2 (5 bases each). This receptor was identified in a woman younger than 45 in good health. The CDR3 nucleotides are TGTGCCAGCTCCACCGAGGGGAGAAAAGCTTACAATGAGCAGTTCTTC. This sequence encodes CASSTEGRKAYNEQFF.